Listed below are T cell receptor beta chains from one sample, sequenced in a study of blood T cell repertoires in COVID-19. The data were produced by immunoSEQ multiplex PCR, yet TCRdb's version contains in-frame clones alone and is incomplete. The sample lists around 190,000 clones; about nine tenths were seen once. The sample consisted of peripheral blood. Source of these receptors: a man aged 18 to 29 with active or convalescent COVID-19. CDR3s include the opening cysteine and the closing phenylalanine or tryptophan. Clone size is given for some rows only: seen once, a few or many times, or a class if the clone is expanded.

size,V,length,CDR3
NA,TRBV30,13,CAWSGGKNYEQYF
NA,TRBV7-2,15,CASSQEGGAAYEQYF
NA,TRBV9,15,CASSVDPGTGNTIYF
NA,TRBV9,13,CASSVTSTDTQYF
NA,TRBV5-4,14,CASSFNQGGYGYTF
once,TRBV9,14,CASSVLGQQETQYF
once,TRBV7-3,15,CASSLATGGGNEQFF
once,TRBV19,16,CASRVRTGGLYGELFF
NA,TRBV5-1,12,CASSFSGSEAFF
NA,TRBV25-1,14,CASRGGLSSYEQYF
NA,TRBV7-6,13,CASSLGWGDGYTF
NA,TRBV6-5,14,CASRDRAKFTEAFF
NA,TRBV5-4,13,CASSLGGVSEAFF
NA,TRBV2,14,CASSEPESWNEQFF
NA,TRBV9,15,CASSLRTANTGELFF
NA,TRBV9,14,CASSVGPENNEQFF
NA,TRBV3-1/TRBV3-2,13,CASRTQAGNTIYF
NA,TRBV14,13,CASSLTGYQEAFF